This T cell receptor beta chain was identified during a study of blood T cells in healthy people across ages. Study-wide points: No conclusive comparison of naive versus antigen-experienced cells was possible with unsorted PBMCs.

A word on this clonotype: What it recognizes is unknown.

Using a J-beta primer mix together with a sample-barcoded 5' primer, a second PCR was run for 7 to 11 cycles. All cDNA molecules were each tagged by a template-switch adaptor with 12 random nucleotides. TCRdb called the 5' RACE reads again in MiXCR, with one record for every CDR3 protein. This table has around 1.5 million distinct CDR3 sequences, roughly 59% appearing once. Investigators took approximately 9.4 milliliters of peripheral blood from every donor. RNA extraction gave at least 5.5 micrograms of total RNA per sample. Trimming left V 7 bases short and J 6 bases short, with 13 bases between. The CDR3 contains 13 residues.

The specimen sequenced was blood. This sequence originates from a young man in good health. The rearrangement joins TRBV12-3 or TRBV12-4 to TRBJ1-5; D gene unclear. DNA of the CDR3: TGTGCCAGCACCCAGCTGGGTGGTCAGCCCCAGCATTTT. It is translated as CASTQLGGQPQHF.